Listed below are T cell receptor beta chains from one sample, sequenced in a study of blood T cell repertoires in COVID-19. Libraries were prepared by immunoSEQ multiplex PCR; TCRdb keeps only in-frame clonotypes and omits some of them. Altogether 150,000 to 200,000 clones are present, 86% being singletons, with the ten largest covering roughly 2.9%. Sequencing was carried out using peripheral blood. The receptors here all came from a woman in her 30s with active or convalescent COVID-19. The CDR3 runs from the conserved cysteine through the conserved F or W. A D gene is named only where the DNA matches it firmly. Rows may omit the clone size; those that give it use once, few, many or a size class.

CDR3aa	CDR3nt	d_gene	j_gene	v_gene	abundance
CASSLGAGGPGNEQFF	TGTGCCAGCAGCTTAGGGGCGGGAGGGCCGGGCAATGAGCAGTTCTTC	TRBD2	TRBJ2-1	TRBV13	NA
CSASFRGEEAFF	TGCAGTGCTAGTTTCAGGGGAGAAGAAGCTTTCTTT	NA	TRBJ1-1	TRBV20-1	NA
CASSSYTGTEAFF	TGTGCCAGCAGCTCCTATACAGGGACTGAAGCTTTCTTT	NA	TRBJ1-1	TRBV7-2	NA
CAWRRRRTSGGANEQFF	TGTGCCTGGAGACGGCGAAGGACTAGCGGGGGCGCGAATGAGCAGTTCTTC	TRBD2	TRBJ2-1	TRBV30	NA
CASSWRAGTGELFF	TGTGCCAGCAGCTGGAGAGCGGGCACCGGGGAGCTGTTTTTT	NA	TRBJ2-2	TRBV5-6	NA
CASSQGGGQGYNSPLHF	TGTGCCAGCAGCCAAGGAGGGGGACAGGGGTACAATTCACCCCTCCACTTT	TRBD1	TRBJ1-6	TRBV3-1/TRBV3-2	NA
CASSVVGTSAADTQYF	TGTGCCAGCAGCGTAGTTGGGACTAGCGCCGCAGATACGCAGTATTTT	TRBD2	TRBJ2-3	TRBV9	once
CASSPSPRDSPLHF	TGTGCCAGCTCACCTTCCCCTCGGGATTCACCCCTCCACTTT	NA	TRBJ1-6	TRBV18	NA
CASSQPTTSGVLNEQFF	TGCGCCAGCAGCCAACCTACGACTAGCGGGGTCCTCAATGAGCAGTTCTTC	TRBD2	TRBJ2-1	TRBV4-1	NA
CASSPSLYEQYF	TGTGCCAGCAGTCCAAGCCTCTACGAGCAGTACTTC	NA	TRBJ2-7	TRBV12-3/TRBV12-4	NA
CASSQVGGAYGYTF	TGTGCCAGCAGCCAAGTCGGCGGGGCCTATGGCTACACCTTC	NA	TRBJ1-2	TRBV3-1/TRBV3-2	NA
CASSYGGGRPGNTIYF	TGTGCCAGCAGTTACGGGGGGGGTCGCCCTGGAAACACCATATATTTT	NA	TRBJ1-3	TRBV6-6	NA
CASSVARLAVNTGELFF	TGTGCCAGCAGCGTAGCGAGACTAGCGGTGAACACCGGGGAGCTGTTTTTT	TRBD2	TRBJ2-2	TRBV9	NA
CASSRSRTSGGPLVSYEQFF	TGCGCCAGCAGCCGCTCGAGGACTAGCGGGGGGCCACTAGTCTCCTATGAGCAGTTCTTC	TRBD2	TRBJ2-1	TRBV5-1	once
CASSQRDRGATNEKLFF	TGTGCCAGCAGCCAAAGGGACAGGGGCGCAACTAATGAAAAACTGTTTTTT	TRBD1	TRBJ1-4	TRBV3-1/TRBV3-2	NA
CASSSTGTEANYGYTF	TGTGCCAGCAGCTCCACCGGGACAGAAGCTAACTATGGCTACACCTTC	TRBD1	TRBJ1-2	TRBV7-9	NA
CASILPGSYEQYF	TGTGCCAGCATACTCCCGGGGTCCTACGAGCAGTACTTC	NA	TRBJ2-7	TRBV28	NA
CASSSPRTGRGYGYTF	TGTGCCAGCAGCTCCCCCCGGACAGGTCGCGGCTATGGCTACACCTTC	TRBD1	TRBJ1-2	TRBV11-2	NA
CASSLYTGRGDGYTF	TGTGCCAGCAGTTTATACACAGGGAGGGGCGATGGCTACACCTTC	NA	TRBJ1-2	TRBV6-6	NA
CASSYGYRILTGNQPQHF	TGTGCCAGCAGTTATGGGTATAGAATTTTGACAGGGAATCAGCCCCAGCATTTT	TRBD1	TRBJ1-5	TRBV27	NA
CASRGTGLTGELFF	TGTGCCAGCAGGGGCACAGGGCTCACCGGGGAGCTGTTTTTT	NA	TRBJ2-2	TRBV6-5	few
CASSSTQGSYNEQFF	TGCGCCAGCAGTTCAACGCAGGGTTCCTACAATGAGCAGTTCTTC	NA	TRBJ2-1	TRBV5-1	NA
CAISSGTGRSYNEQFF	TGTGCCATCAGTTCCGGGACAGGGCGCTCCTACAATGAGCAGTTCTTC	TRBD1	TRBJ2-1	TRBV10-3	once
CASRPGSPSSNQPQHF	TGTGCCAGCAGGCCAGGGTCCCCCAGCAGCAATCAGCCCCAGCATTTT	NA	TRBJ1-5	TRBV6-6	once
CATSRVQGVSGYTF	TGTGCCACCAGCAGAGTACAGGGGGTTTCTGGCTACACCTTC	TRBD1	TRBJ1-2	TRBV15	NA
CASSETSGSKDEQFF	TGTGCCAGCAGTGAGACTAGCGGGAGCAAGGATGAGCAGTTCTTC	TRBD2	TRBJ2-1	TRBV6-4	NA
CASSDPAGAYNEQFF	TGCGCCAGCAGTGATCCAGCGGGAGCTTACAATGAGCAGTTCTTC	TRBD2	TRBJ2-1	TRBV10-1	NA
CASSYGTSGIATDTQYF	TGCGCCAGCAGCTACGGGACTAGCGGGATAGCTACAGATACGCAGTATTTT	TRBD2	TRBJ2-3	TRBV5-1	NA
CASRPSRGITEAFF	TGTGCCAGCAGACCAAGTCGGGGAATCACTGAAGCTTTCTTT	NA	TRBJ1-1	TRBV6-5	once
CASSQGGTAFYEQYF	TGCGCCAGCAGCCAAGGTGGGACAGCCTTCTACGAGCAGTACTTC	TRBD1	TRBJ2-7	TRBV4-1	NA
CASTHRWAGNNTGELFF	TGTGCCAGCACGCACCGTTGGGCGGGGAATAACACCGGGGAGCTGTTTTTT	NA	TRBJ2-2	TRBV3-1/TRBV3-2	NA
CASRRGQGLNQPQHF	TGTGCCAGCAGACGGGGACAGGGTCTCAATCAGCCCCAGCATTTT	TRBD1	TRBJ1-5	TRBV6-5	NA
CARSLERMAGGFNEQFF	TGTGCCAGAAGCTTGGAGCGGATGGCGGGGGGATTCAATGAGCAGTTCTTC	TRBD2	TRBJ2-1	TRBV5-3	NA
CASSISGSYFDEQYF	TGTGCCAGTAGTATTAGCGGCAGCTATTTTGACGAGCAGTACTTC	NA	TRBJ2-7	TRBV19	NA
CASSVARGTEAFF	TGTGCCAGCAGTGTCGCCAGGGGCACTGAAGCTTTCTTT	NA	TRBJ1-1	TRBV27	NA
CASSLGLREQFF	TGTGCCAGCAGCTTGGGGCTCAGAGAGCAGTTCTTC	NA	TRBJ2-1	TRBV5-5	once
CAWNLRGGGTDTQYF	TGTGCCTGGAACCTGCGGGGGGGCGGAACAGATACGCAGTATTTT	TRBD2	TRBJ2-3	TRBV30	NA
CASTSDSMNTGELFF	TGTGCCAGTACCTCGGACAGTATGAACACCGGGGAGCTGTTTTTT	NA	TRBJ2-2	TRBV19	NA
CASSPRTDNSPLHF	TGTGCCAGCTCACCACGGACAGATAATTCACCCCTCCACTTT	NA	TRBJ1-6	TRBV18	NA
CASSQEREWAGTEAFF	TGCGCCAGCAGCCAAGAGAGGGAGTGGGCTGGCACTGAAGCTTTCTTT	NA	TRBJ1-1	TRBV4-1	NA
CATSNDRVGEQYF	TGTGCCACCAGCAACGACAGGGTCGGCGAGCAGTACTTC	TRBD1	TRBJ2-7	TRBV15	NA
CASGPTGSYEQYF	TGCGCCAGCGGACCCACAGGTTCCTACGAGCAGTACTTC	NA	TRBJ2-7	TRBV5-1	NA
CASSLEDKKITNSYNEQFF	TGTGCCAGCAGTCTTGAGGACAAGAAAATAACAAACTCCTACAATGAGCAGTTCTTC	NA	TRBJ2-1	TRBV28	NA
CSGSGSETQYF	TGCAGTGGGTCGGGGTCGGAGACCCAGTACTTC	NA	TRBJ2-5	TRBV20-1	NA
CASSFTSGETQYF	TGTGCCAGCAGTTTTACTAGCGGAGAGACCCAGTACTTC	TRBD2	TRBJ2-5	TRBV12-3/TRBV12-4	NA
CASSSLRGPSHSPLHF	TGTGCCAGCAGCTCCCTCAGGGGCCCTTCTCATTCACCCCTCCACTTT	NA	TRBJ1-6	TRBV11-3	few
CASSPRDRLNQPQHF	TGTGCCAGCAGCCCCCGGGACAGACTAAATCAGCCCCAGCATTTT	TRBD1	TRBJ1-5	TRBV6-5	NA
CAWRPGLPDYEQYF	TGTGCCTGGAGGCCGGGACTCCCGGACTACGAGCAGTACTTC	NA	TRBJ2-7	TRBV30	NA
CASSTTGLAYNEQFF	TGCGCCAGCAGTACTACGGGACTAGCCTACAATGAGCAGTTCTTC	TRBD2	TRBJ2-1	TRBV10-2	NA
CASSSLQGALNTEAFF	TGCGCCAGCAGCTCGTTACAGGGGGCTTTGAACACTGAAGCTTTCTTT	TRBD1	TRBJ1-1	TRBV5-1	NA
CASRTSGGAYEQYF	TGTGCCAGCAGAACTAGCGGGGGGGCCTACGAGCAGTACTTC	TRBD2	TRBJ2-7	TRBV6-5	NA
CASSGGETQYF	TGCGCCAGCAGCGGGGGGGAGACCCAGTACTTC	NA	TRBJ2-5	TRBV5-1	NA
CASSSIGEKLFF	TGTGCCAGCAGTTCCATCGGTGAAAAACTGTTTTTT	NA	TRBJ1-4	TRBV6-2/TRBV6-3	NA
CASSPGTSGRTDTQYF	TGTGCCAGCTCACCAGGGACTAGCGGACGCACAGATACGCAGTATTTT	TRBD2	TRBJ2-3	TRBV18	NA